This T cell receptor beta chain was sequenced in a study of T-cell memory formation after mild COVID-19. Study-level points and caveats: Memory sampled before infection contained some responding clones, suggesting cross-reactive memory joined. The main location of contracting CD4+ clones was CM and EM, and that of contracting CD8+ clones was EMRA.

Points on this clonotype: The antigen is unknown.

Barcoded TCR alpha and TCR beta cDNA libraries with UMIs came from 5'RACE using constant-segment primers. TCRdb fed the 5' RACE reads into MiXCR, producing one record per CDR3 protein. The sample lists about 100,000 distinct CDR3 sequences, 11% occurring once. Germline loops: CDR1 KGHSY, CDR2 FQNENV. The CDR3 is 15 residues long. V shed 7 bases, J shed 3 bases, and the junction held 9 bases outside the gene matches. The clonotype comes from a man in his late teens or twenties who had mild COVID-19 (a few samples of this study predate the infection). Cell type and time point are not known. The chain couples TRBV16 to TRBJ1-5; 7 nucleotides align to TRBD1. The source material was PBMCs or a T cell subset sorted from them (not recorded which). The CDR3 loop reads CASTHRDSNNQPQHF. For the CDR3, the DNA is TGTGCCAGCACCCACCGGGACAGCAACAATCAGCCCCAGCATTTT.